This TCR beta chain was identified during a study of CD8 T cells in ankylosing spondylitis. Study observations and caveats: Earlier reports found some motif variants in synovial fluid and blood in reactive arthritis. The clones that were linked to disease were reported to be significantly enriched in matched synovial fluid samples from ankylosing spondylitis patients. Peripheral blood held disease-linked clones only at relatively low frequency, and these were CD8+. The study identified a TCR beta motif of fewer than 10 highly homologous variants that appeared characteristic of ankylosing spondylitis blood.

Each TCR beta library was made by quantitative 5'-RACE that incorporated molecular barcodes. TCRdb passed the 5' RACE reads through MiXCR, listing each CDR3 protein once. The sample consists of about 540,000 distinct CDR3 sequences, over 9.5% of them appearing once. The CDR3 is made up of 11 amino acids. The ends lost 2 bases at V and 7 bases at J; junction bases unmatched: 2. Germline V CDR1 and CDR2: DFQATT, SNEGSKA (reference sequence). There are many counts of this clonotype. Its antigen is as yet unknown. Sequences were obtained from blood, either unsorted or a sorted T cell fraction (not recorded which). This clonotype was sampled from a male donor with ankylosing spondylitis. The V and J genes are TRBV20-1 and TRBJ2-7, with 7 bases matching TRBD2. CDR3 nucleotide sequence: TGCAGTGCTAGATGGGGGGGGGAGCAGTACTTC. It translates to CSARWGGEQYF.